These 17 T cell receptor beta chains share one sample of origin, sequenced in a study of molecular identifiers for immune sequencing clone quantification. TCRdb called the PCR reads again in MiXCR, with one record for every CDR3 protein. The sample carries 250,000 to 400,000 distinct CDR3 sequences, about 21% recorded once. The sequenced sample consisted of naive CD8+ T cells from blood, with Jurkat cell RNA spiked in. Subset here: FACS-sorted CD8+CD4-CCR7+CD45RA+ naive T cells. The receptors here all came from a human donor in good health. Some libraries in this study had Jurkat cell RNA spiked in.

Points on this clonotype: This CDR3 fails to terminate in the conserved phenylalanine or tryptophan, so it likely reflects a read error. CDR3 protein: CAISDPGQDYSYEQYL. CDR3 coding DNA: TGTGCCATCAGTGACCCCGGACAGGACTACTCCTACGAGCAGTACCTC. This chain connects TRBV10-3 to TRBJ2-7, with TRBD1 as a possible D gene (7 bases). This CDR3 has 16 residues. Germline V gene data show CDR1 as ENHRY and CDR2 as SYGVKD. Trimming cost V 3 bases and J 0 bases, with 15 bases left between them.

This clonotype has a count of ten or more. V is TRBV5-4 and J is TRBJ2-7, with 10 bases identical to TRBD2. CDR1 is SGHNT and CDR2 is YYREEE in the germline V gene (reference sequence). With 4 bases clipped from V and 7 bases from J, the junction kept 8 bases outside the gene matches. The CDR3 extends over 14 amino acids. The CDR3 sequence: CASSHGTSEREQYF. CDR3 DNA sequence: TGTGCCAGCAGCCACGGGACTAGCGAAAGGGAGCAGTACTTC.

This clonotype was picked up many times. The chain couples TRBV7-8 to TRBJ2-1; D perhaps matches TRBD2 (6 bases). The CDR3 length is 17 residues. Deletions cut 5 bases from V and 5 bases from J, with 22 bases between. The germline CDR1 and CDR2 sequences are SGHVS and FQNEAQ. In DNA form, the CDR3 reads TGTGCCAGCAGCCCAGAGTACCCTAGCGTAGGCCACAATGAGCAGTTCTTC. It specifies CASSPEYPSVGHNEQFF.

This clonotype was observed many times. This chain joins TRBV9 and TRBJ2-5; 10 nucleotides line up with TRBD2. The CDR3 contains 17 residues. Trimming removed 0 bases from V and 1 base from J; junction bases left unmatched: 6. The germline V gene encodes CDR1 SGDLS and CDR2 YYNGEE. CDR3 residues: CASSVEDSGGFQETQYF. The DNA of the CDR3 is TGTGCCAGCAGCGTAGAGGATAGCGGGGGGTTCCAAGAGACCCAGTACTTC.

In its sample, this clonotype was seen a few times. J is TRBJ1-5 and V is TRBV6-2 or TRBV6-3; 12 nucleotides line up with TRBD1. This CDR3 has 18 amino acids. Germline loops: CDR1 MNHEY, CDR2 SVGEGT. After removal of 4 bases from V and 0 bases from J, the junction contained 7 bases not matched to a gene. The CDR3: CASSSRDRGRVSNQPQHF. CDR3 bases: TGTGCCAGCAGTTCCCGGGACAGGGGGCGCGTTAGCAATCAGCCCCAGCATTTT.

This clonotype was counted at least ten times. V and J are TRBV5-1 and TRBJ2-2; TRBD2 matches 10 bases. The ends lost 4 bases at V and 0 bases at J; junction bases unmatched: 9. The CDR3 consists of 18 residues. Germline CDR1 reads SGHRS; CDR2 reads YFSETQ. This CDR3 is CASSPSTGLAPNTGELFF. DNA for the CDR3: TGCGCCAGCAGCCCAAGTACGGGACTAGCGCCGAACACCGGGGAGCTGTTTTTT.

In the case of this clonotype: A much larger clone sits a single nucleotide away, making a read error possible. The V and J genes are TRBV29-1 and TRBJ2-7; 10 nucleotides line up with TRBD2. Germline-derived CDR1 and CDR2 are SQVTM and ANQGSEA. Unmatched junction bases numbered 7, after V lost 3 bases and J lost 2 bases. CDR3 length: 15 amino acids. CDR3 DNA sequence: TGCAGCGTTGATACACTAGCGGGGAACCCCTACGAGCAGTACTTC. It is translated as CSVDTLAGNPYEQYF.

About this clonotype: At one boundary the junction diverges from the germline segment, which might be a read error. The rearrangement uses TRBV20-1 and TRBJ2-7; 11 nucleotides match TRBD2. The CDR3 is 18 amino acids. The V gene's germline CDR1 is DFQATT and CDR2 SNEGSKA (reference sequence). The CDR3 DNA sequence: TGCAGCGCTAGAGAGCCTTATCTAGCGGGAGGACGCTCCTACGAGCAGTGCTTC. This gives the protein CSAREPYLAGGRSYEQCF.

This clonotype has just a few counts. The chain joins TRBV19 to TRBJ2-2, with D maybe TRBD1 (6 bases). The V gene's germline CDR1 is LNHDA and CDR2 SQIVND (reference sequence). There are 12 residues in the CDR3. This chain's CDR3 is CAVQGNTGELFF. DNA for the CDR3: TGTGCTGTACAGGGAAACACCGGGGAGCTGTTTTTT.

This clonotype showed up many times. This rearrangement joins TRBV7-8 to TRBJ2-7; TRBD1 might be the D (5 bases). Trimming pared 0 bases from V and 0 bases from J, leaving 9 bases between. Germline lookup yields CDR1 SGHVS and CDR2 FQNEAQ. The CDR3 sequence is 15 residues long. The CDR3 DNA is TGTGCCAGCAGCTTAGCCCCCGACAGCTCCTACGAGCAGTACTTC. It codes for CASSLAPDSSYEQYF.

On this clonotype: A single base separates this from a much larger clone, so it may be a read error. CDR3 loop: CASSLPGSTYNEQFF. The CDR3 DNA reads TGTGCCAGCAGCTTGCCGGGATCCACCTACAATGAGCAGTTCTTC. V gene TRBV7-9 combines with J gene TRBJ2-1; a possible D gene is TRBD2 (5 bases). Germline loops: CDR1 SEHNR, CDR2 FQNEAQ (reference sequence). With 3 bases removed from V and 2 bases from J, the gap between germline ends came to 11 bases. The CDR3 has 15 residues. The full variable domain, in which reference TRBV7-9 and TRBJ2-1 provide the parts outside the CDR3, is DTGVSQNPRHKITKRGQNVTFRCDPISEHNRLYWYRQTLGQGPEFLTYFQNEAQLEKSRLLSDRFSAERPKGSFSTLEIQRTEQGDSAMYLCASSLPGSTYNEQFFGPGTRLTVL.

In this sample, this clonotype turned up many times. This chain uses TRBV29-1 with TRBJ2-5, with 7 bases that match TRBD2. Per germline, CDR1 SQVTM and CDR2 ANQGSEA. Trimming cost V 4 bases and J 11 bases; bases outside gene matches: 7. CDR3 length: 11 amino acids. As DNA, the CDR3 is TGCAGCGTTGTTGGGGAGGGACGGCAGTACTTC. Its translation: CSVVGEGRQYF.

CDR3 protein: CASSLVAVAYEQYF. The CDR3 DNA is TGTGCCAGCAGCCTAGTCGCCGTGGCCTACGAGCAGTACTTC. This chain links TRBV7-9 with TRBJ2-7; D remains unclear. V was trimmed by 5 bases and J by 2 bases, leaving 13 bases between them. The germline CDR1 and CDR2 sequences are SEHNR and FQNEAQ (reference sequence). The CDR3 length is 14 residues.

This clonotype was counted a few times. The chain links TRBV20-1 to TRBJ2-3; TRBD2 aligns across 10 bases. This CDR3 comprises 17 residues. Germline V gives CDR1 DFQATT, CDR2 SNEGSKA (reference sequence). The trim removed 0 bases at V and 0 bases at J, leaving 6 bases unmatched. The CDR3 DNA reads as TGCAGTGCTAGAGAACTAGCGGGGCCACATAGCACAGATACGCAGTATTTT. Encoded protein: CSARELAGPHSTDTQYF.

Ten or more counts support this clonotype. V is TRBV20-1 and J is TRBJ2-7, with D unclear. This CDR3 contains 14 residues. Germline V gene lookup returns CDR1 DFQATT and CDR2 SNEGSKA (reference sequence). Trimming removed 0 bases from V and 0 bases from J, with 9 bases in between. CDR3 region: CSAREPAFSYEQYF. The CDR3 region has the DNA TGCAGTGCTAGAGAACCCGCTTTCTCCTACGAGCAGTACTTC.

This clonotype has a single count. This could be a read error, since a much larger clone is one nucleotide away. For the CDR3, the DNA is TGTGCCAGCAGCCCAAAGCGGGGTCGAGAGACCCAGTACTTC. Amino acid sequence: CASSPKRGRETQYF. The chain carries TRBV13 and TRBJ2-5, with 7 bases identical to TRBD2. Germline assignment: CDR1 PRHDT and CDR2 FYEKMQ (reference sequence). V was clipped by 5 bases and J by 4 bases; unmatched bases: 7. This CDR3 contains 14 residues.

This clonotype was seen ten or more times. The rearrangement links TRBV29-1 to TRBJ2-3, with 7 bases fitting TRBD2. The germline CDR1 and CDR2 sequences are SQVTM and ANQGSEA. This CDR3 is 15 amino acids long. Losses at the gene ends were 8 bases for V and 0 bases for J; bases not matched to a gene: 11. The CDR3 nucleotides read TGCAGCATTAACCCTAGCGGCAGAAGCACAGATACGCAGTATTTT. Its translation is CSINPSGRSTDTQYF.